The clone carrying this T cell receptor (beta chain) was seen a few times. As yet, its antigen is unknown. The data derive from a study of cytotoxic CD8 clonotypes in ibrutinib-treated CLL. The CDR3 spans 14 residues. Trimming cost V 0 bases and J 5 bases, with 10 bases left between them. Germline V CDR1 and CDR2: MGHDK, SYGVNS. Deep sequencing aimed at 1 in 200,000 to 1 in 1 million T cells' resolution. Measured with immunoSEQ multiplex PCR; TCRdb has only the in-frame clones, and not every one. The data hold over 200,000 clones, with roughly 77% observed a single time. Findings of the study overall: Measured clonality at baseline was greater than in age-matched healthy donors and tracked with circulating CD8+ T-cell counts.

This TCR was sampled from a human donor with chronic lymphocytic leukemia. The material was PBMCs, obtained after 12 months of ibrutinib treatment. The chain couples TRBV25-1 to TRBJ1-2; D unclear. CDR3 sequence: CASSEYGRSYGYTF. DNA of the CDR3: TGTGCCAGCAGTGAATACGGACGTTCGTATGGCTACACCTTC.